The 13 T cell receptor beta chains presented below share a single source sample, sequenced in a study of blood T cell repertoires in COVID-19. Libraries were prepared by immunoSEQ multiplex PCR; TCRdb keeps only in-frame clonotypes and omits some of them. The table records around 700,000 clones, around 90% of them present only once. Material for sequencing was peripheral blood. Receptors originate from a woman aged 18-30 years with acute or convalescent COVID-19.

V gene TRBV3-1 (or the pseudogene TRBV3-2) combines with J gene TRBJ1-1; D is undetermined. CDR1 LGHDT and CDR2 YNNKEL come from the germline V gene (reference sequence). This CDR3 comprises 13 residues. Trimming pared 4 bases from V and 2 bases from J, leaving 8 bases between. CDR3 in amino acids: CASSPHTNTEAFF. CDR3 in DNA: TGTGCCAGCAGCCCTCATACTAACACTGAAGCTTTCTTT.

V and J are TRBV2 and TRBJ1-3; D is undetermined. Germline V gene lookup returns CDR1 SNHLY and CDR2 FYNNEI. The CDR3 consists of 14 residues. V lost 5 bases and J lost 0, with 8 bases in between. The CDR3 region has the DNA TGTGCCAGCAGTCGTGGCAGCTCTGGAAACACCATATATTTT. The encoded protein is CASSRGSSGNTIYF.

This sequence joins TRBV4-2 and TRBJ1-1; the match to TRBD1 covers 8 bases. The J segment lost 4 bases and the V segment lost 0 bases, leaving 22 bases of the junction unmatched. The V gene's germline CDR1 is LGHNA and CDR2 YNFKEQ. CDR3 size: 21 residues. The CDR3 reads CASSQEVQGAVVSAGSTEAFF. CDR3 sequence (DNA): TGTGCCAGCAGCCAAGAGGTGCAGGGGGCTGTTGTTAGTGCGGGGAGCACTGAAGCTTTCTTT.

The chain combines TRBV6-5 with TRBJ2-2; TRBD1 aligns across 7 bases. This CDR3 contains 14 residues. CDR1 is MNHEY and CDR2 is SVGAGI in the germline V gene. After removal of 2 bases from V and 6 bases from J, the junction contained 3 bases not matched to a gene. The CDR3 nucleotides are TGTGCCAGCAGTTACAGGGGGCGCTCCGGGGAGCTGTTTTTT. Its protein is CASSYRGRSGELFF.

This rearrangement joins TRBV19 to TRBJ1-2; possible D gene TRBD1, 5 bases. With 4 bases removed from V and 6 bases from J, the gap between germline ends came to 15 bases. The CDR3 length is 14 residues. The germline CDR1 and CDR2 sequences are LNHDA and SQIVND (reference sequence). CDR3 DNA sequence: TGTGCCAGTAGTACCCGAGGTCCGGGGGATGGCTACACCTTC. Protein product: CASSTRGPGDGYTF.

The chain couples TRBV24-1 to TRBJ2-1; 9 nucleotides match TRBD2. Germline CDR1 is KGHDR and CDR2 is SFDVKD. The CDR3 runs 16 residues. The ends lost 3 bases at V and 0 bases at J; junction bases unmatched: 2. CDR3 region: CATSDPSGDSYNEQFF. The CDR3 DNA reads TGTGCCACCAGTGATCCTAGCGGGGACTCCTACAATGAGCAGTTCTTC.

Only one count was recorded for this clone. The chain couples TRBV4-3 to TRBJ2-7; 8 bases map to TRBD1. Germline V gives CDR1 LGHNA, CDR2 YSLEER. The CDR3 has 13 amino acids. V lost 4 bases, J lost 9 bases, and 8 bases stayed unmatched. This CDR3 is CASSPLAGGGQYF. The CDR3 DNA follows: TGCGCCAGCAGCCCCCTTGCAGGGGGCGGGCAGTACTTC.

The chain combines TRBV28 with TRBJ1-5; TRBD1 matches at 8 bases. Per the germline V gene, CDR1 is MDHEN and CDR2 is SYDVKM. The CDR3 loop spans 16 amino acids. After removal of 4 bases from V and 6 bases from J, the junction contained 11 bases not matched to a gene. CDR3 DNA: TGTGCCAGCAGTTCCCCCCGGACAGGGTCGGGTCAGCCCCAGCATTTT. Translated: CASSSPRTGSGQPQHF.

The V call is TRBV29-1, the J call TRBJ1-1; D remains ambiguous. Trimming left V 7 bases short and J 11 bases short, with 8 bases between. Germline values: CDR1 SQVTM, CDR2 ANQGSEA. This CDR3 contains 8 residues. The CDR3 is CSAGSAFF. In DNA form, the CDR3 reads TGCAGCGCGGGGTCGGCTTTCTTT.

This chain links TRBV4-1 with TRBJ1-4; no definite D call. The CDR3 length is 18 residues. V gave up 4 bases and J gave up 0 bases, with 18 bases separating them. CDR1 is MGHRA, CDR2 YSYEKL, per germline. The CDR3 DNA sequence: TGCGCCAGCAGCCTCCGGAGGGTAGGCGGCGCAACTAATGAAAAACTGTTTTTT. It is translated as CASSLRRVGGATNEKLFF.

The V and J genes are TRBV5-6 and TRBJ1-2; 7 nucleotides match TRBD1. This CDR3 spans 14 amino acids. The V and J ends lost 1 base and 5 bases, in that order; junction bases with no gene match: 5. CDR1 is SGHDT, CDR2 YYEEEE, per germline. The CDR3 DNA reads TGTGCCAGCAGCTTGAACAGACAGGGATATGGCTACACCTTC. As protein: CASSLNRQGYGYTF.

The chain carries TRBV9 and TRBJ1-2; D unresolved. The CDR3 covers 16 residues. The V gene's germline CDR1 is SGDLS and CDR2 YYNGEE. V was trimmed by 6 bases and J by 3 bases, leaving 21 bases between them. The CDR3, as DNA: TGTGCCAGCACCTCACATCGGGAGGGATGGGACTATGGCTACACCTTC. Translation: CASTSHREGWDYGYTF. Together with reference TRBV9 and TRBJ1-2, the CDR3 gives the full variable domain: DSGVTQTPKHLITATGQRVTLRCSPRSGDLSVYWYQQSLDQGLQFLIQYYNGEERAKGNILERFSAQQFPDLHSELNLSSLELGDSALYFCASTSHREGWDYGYTFGSGTRLTVV.

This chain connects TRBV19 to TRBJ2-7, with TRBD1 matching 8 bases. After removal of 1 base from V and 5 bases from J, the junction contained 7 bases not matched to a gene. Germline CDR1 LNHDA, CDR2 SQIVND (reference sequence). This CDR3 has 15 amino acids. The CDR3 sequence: CASSIVDRGSHEQYF. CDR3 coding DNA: TGTGCCAGTAGTATAGTTGACAGGGGCAGCCACGAGCAGTACTTC.